The table lists the clone carrying this T cell receptor (beta chain) with many counts. Its specificity is not known. The data were obtained in a study of blood T cells in healthy people across ages. Study overall: Per every two T cells, about one barcoded beta molecule was captured by template switching.

This CDR3 comprises 14 residues. Germline CDR1 SGHKS, CDR2 YYEKEE (reference sequence). V lost 0 bases, J lost 3 bases, and 9 bases lay in between. Every donor contributed about 10 milliliters of peripheral blood by blood draw. Study observations and caveats: Diversity was higher, and naive CD4+ cells more numerous, in long-lived donors than in aged donors.

It was with a sample-barcoded 5' primer and a J-beta primer mix that a second PCR of roughly 7 to 12 cycles was run. Sequencing yielded, for each sample, at least 3 million paired-end reads carrying CDR3. Each CDR3 protein gets one entry after TCRdb re-called the 5' RACE reads with MiXCR. The sample includes about 590,000 distinct CDR3 sequences, under 30% of them seen just once. The chain joins TRBV5-5 to TRBJ2-5; no clear D. The sequenced material came from blood. The TCR was taken from a woman of 80 years or more in good health. The DNA of the CDR3 is TGTGCCAGCAGCTTGGAGGCCACAGAAGAGACCCAGTACTTC. Its protein is CASSLEATEETQYF. The full variable domain, its missing parts supplied by reference TRBV5-5 and TRBJ2-5, is DAGVTQSPTHLIKTRGQQVTLRCSPISGHKSVSWYQQVLGQGPQFIFQYYEKEERGRGNFPDRFSARQFPNYSSELNVNALLLGDSALYLCASSLEATEETQYFGPGTRLLVL.